This TCR beta chain was sequenced for a study of control samples from healthy donors and cancer patients. Produced via immunoSEQ multiplex PCR; TCRdb's table is partial and in-frame only. Here the sample spans about 76,000 clones, around nine tenths being singletons. V lost 6 bases, J lost 8 bases, and 16 bases lay in between. This CDR3 is 13 amino acids long. Looked up from germline, CDR1 is WSHSY and CDR2 is SAAADI. This TCR derives from a woman aged 50 to 60 with colorectal cancer. The rearrangement links TRBV10-2 to TRBJ1-2, with D possibly matching TRBD1 (5 bases). Specimen: PBMCs. The CDR3 region has the DNA TGCGCCAGCAGGGCTACAGGCTTAGGGGGCTACACCTTC. The encoded protein is CASRATGLGGYTF.